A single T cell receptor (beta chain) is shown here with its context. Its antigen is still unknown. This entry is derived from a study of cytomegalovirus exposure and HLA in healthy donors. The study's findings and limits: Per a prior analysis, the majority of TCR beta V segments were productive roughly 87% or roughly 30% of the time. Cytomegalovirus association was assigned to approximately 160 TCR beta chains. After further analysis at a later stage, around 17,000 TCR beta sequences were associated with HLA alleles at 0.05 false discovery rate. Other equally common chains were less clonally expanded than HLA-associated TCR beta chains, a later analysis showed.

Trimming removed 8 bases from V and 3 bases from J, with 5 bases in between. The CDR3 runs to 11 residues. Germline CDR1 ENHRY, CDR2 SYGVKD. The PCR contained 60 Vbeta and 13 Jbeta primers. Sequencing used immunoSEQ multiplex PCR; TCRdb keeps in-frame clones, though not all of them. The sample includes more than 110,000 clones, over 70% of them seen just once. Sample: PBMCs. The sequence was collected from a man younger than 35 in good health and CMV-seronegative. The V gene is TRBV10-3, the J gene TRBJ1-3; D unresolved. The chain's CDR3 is CAISGGNTIYF. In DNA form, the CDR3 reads TGTGCCATCTCCGGTGGAAACACCATATATTTT.